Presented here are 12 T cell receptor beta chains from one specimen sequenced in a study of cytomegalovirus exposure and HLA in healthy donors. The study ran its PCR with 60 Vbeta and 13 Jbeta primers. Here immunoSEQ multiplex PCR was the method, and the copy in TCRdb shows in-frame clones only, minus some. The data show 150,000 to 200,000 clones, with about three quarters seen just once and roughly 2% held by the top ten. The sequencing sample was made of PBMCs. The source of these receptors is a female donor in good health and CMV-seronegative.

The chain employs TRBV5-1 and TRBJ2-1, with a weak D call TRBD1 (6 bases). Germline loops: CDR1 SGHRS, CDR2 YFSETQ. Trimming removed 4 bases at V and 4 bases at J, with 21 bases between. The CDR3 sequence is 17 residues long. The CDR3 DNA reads TGCGCCAGCAGCCCGGCGACAGGTACCCGCTCATACAATGAGCAGTTCTTC. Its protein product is CASSPATGTRSYNEQFF. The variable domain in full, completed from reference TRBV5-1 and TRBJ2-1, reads KAGVTQTPRYLIKTRGQQVTLSCSPISGHRSVSWYQQTPGQGLQFLFEYFSETQRNKGNFPGRFSGRQFSNSRSEMNVSTLELGDSALYLCASSPATGTRSYNEQFFGPGTRLTVL.

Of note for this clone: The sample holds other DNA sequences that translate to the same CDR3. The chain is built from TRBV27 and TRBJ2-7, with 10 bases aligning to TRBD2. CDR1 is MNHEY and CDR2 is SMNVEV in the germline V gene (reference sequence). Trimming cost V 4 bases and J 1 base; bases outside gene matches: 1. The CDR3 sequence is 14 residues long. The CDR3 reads CASSWTSGSYEQYF. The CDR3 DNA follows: TGTGCCAGCAGTTGGACTAGCGGATCCTACGAGCAGTACTTC.

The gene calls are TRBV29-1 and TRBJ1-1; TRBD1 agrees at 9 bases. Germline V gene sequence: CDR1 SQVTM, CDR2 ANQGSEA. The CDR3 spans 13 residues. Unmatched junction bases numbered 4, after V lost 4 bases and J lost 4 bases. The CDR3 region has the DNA TGCAGCGTTGTGGGACAGGGCGGCACTGAAGCTTTCTTT. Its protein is CSVVGQGGTEAFF.

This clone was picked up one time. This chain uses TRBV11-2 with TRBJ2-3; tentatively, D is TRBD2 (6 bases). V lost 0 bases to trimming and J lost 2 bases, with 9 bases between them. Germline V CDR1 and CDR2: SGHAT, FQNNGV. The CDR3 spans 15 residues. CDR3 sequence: CASSLDTGATDTQYF. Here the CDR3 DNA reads TGTGCCAGCAGCTTAGATACGGGAGCCACAGATACGCAGTATTTT.

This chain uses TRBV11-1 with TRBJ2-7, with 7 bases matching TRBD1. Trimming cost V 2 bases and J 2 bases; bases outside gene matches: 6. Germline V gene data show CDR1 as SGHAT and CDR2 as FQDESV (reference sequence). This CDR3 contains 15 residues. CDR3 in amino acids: CASSLRDSRAYEQYF. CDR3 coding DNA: TGTGCCAGCAGCTTAAGGGACAGTCGCGCCTACGAGCAGTACTTC.

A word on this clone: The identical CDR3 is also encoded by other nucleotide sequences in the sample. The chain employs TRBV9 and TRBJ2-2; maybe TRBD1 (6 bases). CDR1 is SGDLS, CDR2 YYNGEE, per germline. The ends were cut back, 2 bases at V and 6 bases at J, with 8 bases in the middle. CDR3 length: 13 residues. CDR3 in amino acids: CASSVGGAGELFF. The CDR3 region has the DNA TGTGCCAGCAGCGTTGGGGGCGCCGGGGAGCTGTTTTTT. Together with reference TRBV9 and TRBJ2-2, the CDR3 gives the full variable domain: DSGVTQTPKHLITATGQRVTLRCSPRSGDLSVYWYQQSLDQGLQFLIQYYNGEERAKGNILERFSAQQFPDLHSELNLSSLELGDSALYFCASSVGGAGELFFGEGSRLTVL.

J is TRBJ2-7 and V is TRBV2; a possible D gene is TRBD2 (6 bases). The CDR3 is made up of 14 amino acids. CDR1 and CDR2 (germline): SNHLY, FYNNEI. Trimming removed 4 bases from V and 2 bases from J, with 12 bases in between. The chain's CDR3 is CASSVQGGPYEQYF. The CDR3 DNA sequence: TGTGCCAGCAGTGTGCAGGGAGGACCCTACGAGCAGTACTTC.

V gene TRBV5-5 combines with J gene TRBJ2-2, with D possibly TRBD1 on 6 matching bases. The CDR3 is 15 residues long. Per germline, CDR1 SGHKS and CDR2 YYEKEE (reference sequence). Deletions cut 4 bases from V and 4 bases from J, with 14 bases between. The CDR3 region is CASSPYTGFTGELFF. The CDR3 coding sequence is TGTGCCAGCAGCCCATACACAGGGTTCACCGGGGAGCTGTTTTTT.

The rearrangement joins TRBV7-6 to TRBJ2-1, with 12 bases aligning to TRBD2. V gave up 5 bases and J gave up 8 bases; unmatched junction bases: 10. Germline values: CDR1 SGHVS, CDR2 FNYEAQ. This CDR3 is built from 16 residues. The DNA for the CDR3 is TGTGCCAGCAGCCCAGACGCAACTAGCGGGGGGTATGAGCAGTTCTTC. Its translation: CASSPDATSGGYEQFF.

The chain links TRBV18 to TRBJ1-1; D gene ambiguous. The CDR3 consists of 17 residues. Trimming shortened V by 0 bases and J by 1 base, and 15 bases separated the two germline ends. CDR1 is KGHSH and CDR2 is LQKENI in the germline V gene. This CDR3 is CASSPPKVARSNTEAFF. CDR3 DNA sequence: TGTGCCAGCTCACCACCGAAGGTCGCGAGGTCGAACACTGAAGCTTTCTTT.

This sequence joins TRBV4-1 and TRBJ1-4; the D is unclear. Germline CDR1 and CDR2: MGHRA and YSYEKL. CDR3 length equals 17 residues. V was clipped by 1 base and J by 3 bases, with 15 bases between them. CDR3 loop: CASSQVYLLASNEKLFF. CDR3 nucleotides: TGCGCCAGCAGCCAAGTGTACCTTCTGGCCTCTAATGAAAAACTGTTTTTT.

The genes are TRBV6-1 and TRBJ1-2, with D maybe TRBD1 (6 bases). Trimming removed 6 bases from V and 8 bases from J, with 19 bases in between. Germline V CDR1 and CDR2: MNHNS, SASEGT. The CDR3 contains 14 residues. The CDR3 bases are TGTGCCAGCAGAACCCCAGGGGTTAGGAGGGGCTACACCTTC. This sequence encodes CASRTPGVRRGYTF.